This TCR beta chain was sequenced for a study of blood T cell repertoires in COVID-19. Study overall: Sites in the United States, Italy and Spain provided acute and convalescent COVID-19 samples.

From germline, CDR1 is SNHLY and CDR2 FYNNEI. This CDR3 spans 15 amino acids. Trimming removed 6 bases from V and 0 bases from J; junction bases left unmatched: 7. Sequenced by immunoSEQ multiplex PCR; TCRdb stores in-frame clones only, minus some. The profile shows approximately 150,000 clones, under 95% of them singletons. Patients from Seattle were sampled longitudinally, starting during active infection. J is TRBJ2-7 and V is TRBV2; 8 bases match TRBD1. The sequence derives from a man aged 18 to 30 with COVID-19, enrolled during active disease. Sequenced sample: peripheral blood. CDR3 sequence (DNA): TGTGCCAGCAGGGATGACAGGGGATACTCCTACGAGCAGTACTTC. Its protein is CASRDDRGYSYEQYF.